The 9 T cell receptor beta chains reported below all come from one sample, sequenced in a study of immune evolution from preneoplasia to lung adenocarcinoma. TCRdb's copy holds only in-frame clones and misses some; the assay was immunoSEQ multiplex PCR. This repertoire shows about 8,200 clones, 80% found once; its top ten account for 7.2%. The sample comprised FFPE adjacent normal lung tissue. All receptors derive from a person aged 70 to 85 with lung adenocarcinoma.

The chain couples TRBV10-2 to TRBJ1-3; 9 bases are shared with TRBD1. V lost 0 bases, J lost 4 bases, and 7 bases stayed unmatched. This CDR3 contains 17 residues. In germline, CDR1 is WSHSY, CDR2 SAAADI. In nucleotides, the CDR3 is TGCGCCAGCAGTGAGTCTGGACAGGGGCTAAGAGGAAACACCATATATTTT. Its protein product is CASSESGQGLRGNTIYF.

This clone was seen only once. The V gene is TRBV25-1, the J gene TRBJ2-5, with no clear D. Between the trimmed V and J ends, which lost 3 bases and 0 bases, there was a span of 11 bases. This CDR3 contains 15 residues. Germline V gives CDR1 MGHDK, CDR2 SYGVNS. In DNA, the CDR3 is TGTGCCAGCAGTGAGCCCGCGAGGTACCAAGAGACCCAGTACTTC. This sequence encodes CASSEPARYQETQYF.

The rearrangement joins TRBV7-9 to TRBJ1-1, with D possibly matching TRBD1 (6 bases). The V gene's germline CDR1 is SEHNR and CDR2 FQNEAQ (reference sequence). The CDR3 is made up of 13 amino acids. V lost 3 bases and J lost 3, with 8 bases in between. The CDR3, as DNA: TGTGCCAGCAGCTTTAACAGGGACACTGAAGCTTTCTTT. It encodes CASSFNRDTEAFF.

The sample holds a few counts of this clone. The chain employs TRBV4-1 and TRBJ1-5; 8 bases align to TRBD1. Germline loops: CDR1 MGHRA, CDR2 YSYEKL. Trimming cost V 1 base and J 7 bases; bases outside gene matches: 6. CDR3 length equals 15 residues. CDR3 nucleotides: TGCGCCAGCAGCCAAGGTCCGGGACAGGCCCAGCCCCAGCATTTT. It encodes CASSQGPGQAQPQHF.

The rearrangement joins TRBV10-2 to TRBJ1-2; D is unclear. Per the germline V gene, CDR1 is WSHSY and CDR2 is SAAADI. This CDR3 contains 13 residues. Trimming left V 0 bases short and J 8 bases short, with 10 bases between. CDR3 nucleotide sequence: TGCGCCAGCAGTGAGTCTCAGGTCCGGGGCTACACCTTC. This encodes CASSESQVRGYTF.

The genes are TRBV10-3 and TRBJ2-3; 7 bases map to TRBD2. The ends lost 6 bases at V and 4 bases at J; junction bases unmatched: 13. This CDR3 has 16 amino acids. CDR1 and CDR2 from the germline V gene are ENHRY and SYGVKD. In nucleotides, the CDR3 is TGTGCCATCAGAGACGCGCACGGACTAGAGGCAGATACGCAGTATTTT. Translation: CAIRDAHGLEADTQYF.

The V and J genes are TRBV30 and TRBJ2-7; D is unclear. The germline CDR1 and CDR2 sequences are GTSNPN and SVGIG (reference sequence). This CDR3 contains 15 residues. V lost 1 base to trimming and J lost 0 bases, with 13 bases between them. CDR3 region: CAWSAFGVSSYEQYF. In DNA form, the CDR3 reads TGTGCCTGGAGTGCCTTTGGAGTTAGCTCCTACGAGCAGTACTTC.

In nucleotides, the CDR3 is TGTGCCAGCAGCTTAGTAGGGGGGATAGCCACCGGGGAGCTGTTTTTT. This sequence encodes CASSLVGGIATGELFF. The chain is built from TRBV7-9 and TRBJ2-2; D is perhaps TRBD1 or TRBD2 (6 bases each). Trimming shortened V by 1 base and J by 4 bases, and 13 bases separated the two germline ends. Germline CDR1 is SEHNR and CDR2 is FQNEAQ (reference sequence). The CDR3 contains 16 residues.

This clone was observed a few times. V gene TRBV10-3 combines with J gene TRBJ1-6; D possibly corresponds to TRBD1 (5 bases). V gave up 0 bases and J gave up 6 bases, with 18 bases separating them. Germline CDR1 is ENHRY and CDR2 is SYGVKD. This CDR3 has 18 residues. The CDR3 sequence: CAISESIHLAGSNSPLHF. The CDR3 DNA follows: TGTGCCATCAGTGAGTCGATCCATCTCGCAGGGAGTAATTCACCCCTCCACTTT.